These 21 T cell receptor beta chains were all obtained from the same sample, sequenced in a study of Tregs in tolerant kidney transplant recipients. This table comes from immunoSEQ multiplex PCR, and its TCRdb copy is limited to in-frame clones, with some not included. The sample has about 30,000 clones, and its top ten clones hold around 15%. The material was CD8+ T cells from blood, obtained before the transplant. Receptors originate from a human donor who received a combined kidney and bone marrow transplant.

To note about this clone: The sequenced fragment ends 3 residues before the CDR3 boundary, so the rest is inferred from the germline J gene. The V gene is TRBV7-2, the J gene TRBJ2-1; 7 bases agree with TRBD1. The CDR3 consists of 14 residues. Germline CDR1 is SGHTA and CDR2 is FQGNSA. V trimming: 1 base; J trimming: 7 bases; junction bases outside the gene matches: 4. CDR3 sequence: CASSLGGGGNEQFF. The sequenced CDR3 bases are TGTGCCAGCAGCTTAGGAGGGGGCGGAAATGAG.

Note on this clone: The read gets to within 3 residues of the CDR3 end, and the germline J gene fills in the rest. V and J are TRBV5-1 and TRBJ2-5; 10 bases agree with TRBD2. Germline trimming cut 6 bases from V and 3 bases from J; bases unmatched to any gene: 5. Germline V gene sequence: CDR1 SGHRS, CDR2 YFSETQ. The CDR3 runs to 14 residues. This CDR3 reads CASTGLALKETQYF. Partial CDR3 DNA: TGCGCCAGCACGGGACTAGCGTTGAAAGAGACC.

To note about this clone: Read data end 3 residues before the CDR3 end; the end is taken from the germline J gene. V gene TRBV7-9 combines with J gene TRBJ1-2, with TRBD1 matching over 9 bases. This CDR3 contains 14 residues. The J segment lost 3 bases and the V segment lost 5 bases, leaving 4 bases of the junction unmatched. Germline V gene lookup returns CDR1 SEHNR and CDR2 FQNEAQ (reference sequence). CDR3 bases read: TGTGCCAGCAGCGCGTGGGACAGGGACTATGGC. Its protein product is CASSAWDRDYG. The full CDR3 protein reads CASSAWDRDYGYTF. The variable domain in full, with the rest retrieved from reference TRBV7-9 and TRBJ1-2, is DTGVSQNPRHKITKRGQNVTFRCDPISEHNRLYWYRQTLGQGPEFLTYFQNEAQLEKSRLLSDRFSAERPKGSFSTLEIQRTEQGDSAMYLCASSAWDRDYGYTFGSGTRLTVV.

Notes on this clone: The missing CDR3 end, 3 residues past where the read stops, is filled in from the germline J gene. V and J are TRBV10-3 and TRBJ2-3; TRBD2 agrees at 7 bases. Unmatched junction bases numbered 8, after V lost 9 bases and J lost 2 bases. The CDR3 sequence is 14 residues long. Germline lookup yields CDR1 ENHRY and CDR2 SYGVKD. The CDR3 DNA, read in part, is TGTGCCATACTGGCGGGAGAGAACACAGATACG. This encodes CAILAGENTDT. The whole CDR3 protein is CAILAGENTDTQYF.

Turning to this clone: Read sequence stops 3 residues before the CDR3 end, and the germline J gene provides the missing end. V gene TRBV5-6 combines with J gene TRBJ2-7; D gene ambiguous. This CDR3 contains 13 residues. Trimming removed 2 bases from V and 2 bases from J, with 8 bases in between. Germline-derived CDR1 and CDR2 are SGHDT and YYEEEE. Incomplete CDR3 DNA: TGTGCCAGCAGCTTAGGTATCGCCTACGAG. Amino acids: CASSLGIAYE. The CDR3 in full is CASSLGIAYEQYF.

On this clone itself: The read ends 3 residues before the CDR3 terminus; that terminus is restored from the germline J gene. The rearrangement links TRBV7-8 to TRBJ1-1; a possible D gene is TRBD1 (5 bases). The CDR3 is 12 residues long. Germline-derived CDR1 and CDR2 are SGHVS and FQNEAQ. CDR3 bases read: TGTGCCAGCAGCTTCGTAGGGGAAGGG. Its protein product is CASSFVGEG. The CDR3, in full, reads CASSFVGEGAFF.

Notes on this clone: The DNA ends 3 residues before the CDR3 does, and the rest of the CDR3 is filled in from the germline J gene. V is TRBV19 and J is TRBJ2-1; the match to TRBD2 covers 11 bases. Looked up from germline, CDR1 is LNHDA and CDR2 is SQIVND (reference sequence). The ends lost 1 base at V and 1 base at J; junction bases unmatched: 9. The CDR3 length is 19 residues. The DNA read from the CDR3 is TGTGCCAGTAGTATAGGGCCCCTACTAGCGGGAGAATCCTACAATGAG. This encodes CASSIGPLLAGESYNE. The CDR3 as a whole reads CASSIGPLLAGESYNEQFF.

Points on this clone: The read is 3 residues too short to cover the CDR3 end, so that end is filled in from the germline J gene. V usage is TRBV20-1 and J usage is TRBJ2-1; 11 bases line up with TRBD2. Per germline, CDR1 DFQATT and CDR2 SNEGSKA (reference sequence). J gave up 7 bases and V 0 bases, and 8 bases lay outside the gene matches. This CDR3 region has 16 residues. Partial CDR3 DNA: TGCAGTGCTAGAGACCGCCTAGCGGGAGGCAGAAATGAG. Protein sequence: CSARDRLAGGRNE. The entire CDR3 protein is CSARDRLAGGRNEQFF.

As regards this clone: The read is 3 residues too short to cover the CDR3 end, so that end is filled in from the germline J gene. This chain connects TRBV7-8 to TRBJ2-7; 9 bases fit TRBD2. Trimming removed 5 bases from V and 5 bases from J; junction bases left unmatched: 13. In germline, CDR1 is SGHVS, CDR2 FQNEAQ. CDR3 length: 16 amino acids. This chain's CDR3 is CASSAGLASPVNEQYF. Partial CDR3 DNA: TGTGCCAGCAGCGCAGGACTAGCGAGCCCCGTTAACGAG.

For this clone: The DNA ends 3 residues before the CDR3 does, and the rest of the CDR3 is filled in from the germline J gene. The chain has TRBV7-3 and TRBJ2-5; 8 positions match TRBD2. The trim removed 5 bases at V and 3 bases at J, leaving 14 bases unmatched. Looked up from germline, CDR1 is SGHTA and CDR2 is FQGTGA. The CDR3 loop spans 17 amino acids. Here the CDR3 reads CASSPNPATAGEETQYF. CDR3 bases read: TGTGCCAGCAGCCCCAACCCGGCGACAGCGGGGGAAGAGACC. The full variable domain, completed using reference TRBV7-3 and TRBJ2-5, is GAGVSQTPSNKVTEKGKYVELRCDPISGHTALYWYRQSLGQGPEFLIYFQGTGAADDSGLPNDRFFAVRPEGSVSTLKIQRTERGDSAVYLCASSPNPATAGEETQYFGPGTRLLVL.

To note about this clone: The read comes to an end 3 residues before the CDR3 does, leaving the germline J gene to fill in the end. The chain carries TRBV7-9 and TRBJ2-7, with 7 bases lining up with TRBD1. Unmatched junction bases numbered 8, after V lost 3 bases and J lost 3 bases. CDR3 size: 15 residues. CDR1 is SEHNR and CDR2 is FQNEAQ in the germline V gene (reference sequence). This CDR3 reads CASSLTGSFIYEQYF. The sequenced part of the CDR3 DNA is TGTGCCAGCAGCTTGACAGGGAGTTTTATCTACGAG.

To note about this clone: Coverage ceases 3 residues before the CDR3 finishes, and the germline J gene fills in the end. J is TRBJ1-2 and V is TRBV16; 10 nucleotides align to TRBD1. This CDR3 has 16 amino acids. Trimming cost V 0 bases and J 6 bases; bases outside gene matches: 7. CDR1 KGHSY and CDR2 FQNENV come from the germline V gene. This CDR3 reads CASSQSGTGAPDGYTF. The DNA read from the CDR3 is TGTGCCAGCAGCCAATCCGGGACAGGGGCCCCGGATGGC.

The covered CDR3 bases are TGCAGTGGGGGTTGGACTAGCGGGACCTACATGGGGACC. Its translation is CSGGWTSGTYMGT. The complete CDR3 sequence is CSGGWTSGTYMGTQYF. The J gene is TRBJ2-5, the V gene TRBV20-1, with 12 bases fitting TRBD2. The read halts 3 residues ahead of the CDR3 end, with the missing end drawn from the germline J gene. Germline V gives CDR1 DFQATT, CDR2 SNEGSKA (reference sequence). This CDR3 has 16 residues. V was clipped by 7 bases and J by 7 bases; unmatched bases: 16.

Note on this clone: The read halts 3 residues ahead of the CDR3 end, with the missing end drawn from the germline J gene. This chain links TRBV2 with TRBJ1-2; the D gene is possibly TRBD1 (5 bases). V shed 3 bases and J shed 3 bases, with 11 bases lying between them. CDR1 SNHLY and CDR2 FYNNEI come from the germline V gene. The CDR3 spans 14 residues. The CDR3 bases that were read are TGTGCCAGCAGTGATTTTGACAGTTACTATGGC. As protein: CASSDFDSYYG. The entire CDR3 protein is CASSDFDSYYGYTF. Variable domain in full (rest from reference TRBV2 and TRBJ1-2): EPEVTQTPSHQVTQMGQEVILRCVPISNHLYFYWYRQILGQKVEFLVSFYNNEISEKSEIFDDQFSVERPDGSNFTLKIRSTKLEDSAMYFCASSDFDSYYGYTFGSGTRLTVV.

In the case of this clone: The read ends 3 residues shy of where the CDR3 ends; the end is completed using the germline J gene. The chain links TRBV20-1 to TRBJ2-1, with 10 bases that match TRBD2. The CDR3 consists of 18 residues. Trimming took 3 bases from V and 2 from J; bases not matched to a gene: 13. CDR1 and CDR2 (germline): DFQATT, SNEGSKA (reference sequence). Incomplete CDR3 DNA: TGCAGTGCTAGCAATCCCTGGGGACTAGCGCCAACCTACAATGAG. Residues: CSASNPWGLAPTYNE. The full CDR3 sequence reads CSASNPWGLAPTYNEQFF.

Notes on this clone: The CDR3 goes on 3 residues after the read ends, and that part is filled in from the germline J gene. The chain couples TRBV7-6 to TRBJ2-5, with TRBD1 matching over 10 bases. Germline CDR1 SGHVS, CDR2 FNYEAQ. After removal of 5 bases from V and 4 bases from J, the junction contained 13 bases not matched to a gene. There are 17 residues in the CDR3. The part of the CDR3 DNA that was read is TGTGCCAGCAGCCAACCGGGACAGGGGTGGTTCGTAGAGACC. As protein: CASSQPGQGWFVET. The entire CDR3 reads CASSQPGQGWFVETQYF.

Comments on this clone: Sequence at one end of the junction differs from germline and may be a read error. The DNA read from the CDR3 is TGCAGCGTGGAAGGTGGGGCTCAAGGTAGCTACGAG. Amino acids: CSVEGGAQGSYE. The full-length CDR3 reads as CSVEGGAQGSYEQYF. The chain employs TRBV29-1 and TRBJ2-7; maybe TRBD1 (5 bases). The read gets to within 3 residues of the CDR3 end, and the germline J gene fills in the rest. CDR3 length equals 15 residues. Germline V gene lookup returns CDR1 SQVTM and CDR2 ANQGSEA.

Details on this clone: The sequence runs out 3 residues before the end of the CDR3; the remainder is reconstructed from the germline J gene. This chain links TRBV20-1 with TRBJ2-1; 15 bases fit TRBD2. In germline, CDR1 is DFQATT, CDR2 SNEGSKA (reference sequence). This CDR3 comprises 17 residues. The V segment lost 3 bases and the J segment 7 bases; nucleotides outside the gene matches: 10. The CDR3: CSARVLGTSGRKNEQFF. The sequenced part of the CDR3 DNA is TGCAGTGCTAGGGTTCTGGGGACTAGCGGGAGGAAAAATGAG.

For this clone: The observed sequence ends 3 residues before the CDR3 terminus, with the missing tail filled in from the germline J gene. The chain joins TRBV20-1 to TRBJ2-1, with D possibly being TRBD1 or TRBD2 (5 bases each). Per germline, CDR1 DFQATT and CDR2 SNEGSKA (reference sequence). Trimming left V 2 bases short and J 0 bases short, with 17 bases between. This CDR3 contains 17 residues. CDR3 bases read: TGCAGTGCTAGATCCCTCGAGGGGTCAAGCTCCTACAATGAG. Amino acid sequence: CSARSLEGSSSYNE. The whole CDR3 region reads CSARSLEGSSSYNEQFF.

Regarding this clone: The CDR3 goes on 3 residues after the read ends, and that part is filled in from the germline J gene. V usage is TRBV2 and J usage is TRBJ1-5; 8 nucleotides align to TRBD1. The CDR3 has 14 residues. V lost 8 bases and J lost 6; bases outside the gene matches: 9. In germline, CDR1 is SNHLY, CDR2 FYNNEI. Partial CDR3 DNA: TGTGCCAGCGGGGATGGACAGGGACTTCAGCCC. Translation: CASGDGQGLQP. The entire CDR3 protein reads CASGDGQGLQPQHF.

Remarks on this clone: The DNA ends 3 residues before the CDR3 does, and the rest of the CDR3 is filled in from the germline J gene. This same CDR3 is encoded by further DNA sequences in the sample. This chain links TRBV7-3 with TRBJ2-2; 12 bases align to TRBD2. The V and J ends lost 5 bases and 4 bases, in that order; junction bases with no gene match: 8. The CDR3 runs 17 residues. Germline V gene lookup returns CDR1 SGHTA and CDR2 FQGTGA. CDR3 DNA, as far as it was read: TGTGCCAGCAGCCCAAACCCGGGACTAGCGGGCACCGGGGAG. Amino acid sequence: CASSPNPGLAGTGE. The whole CDR3 region reads CASSPNPGLAGTGELFF.